This T cell receptor (beta chain) emerged from a study of glioma-infiltrating T cells. The study's findings and limits: Tissue-blood divergence was below expectation in non-neoplastic patients, above in gliomas.

TCR alpha and beta CDR3 regions were amplified from RNA using iRepertoire nested multiplex PCR. TCRdb used MiXCR to reprocess the multiplex PCR reads, holding one entry per CDR3 protein. The data show about 180,000 distinct CDR3 sequences, more than 35% seen once. With respect to this clonotype: The antigen is unknown. A read error may explain this, as a much larger clone is one base away.

The CDR3 spans 15 residues. After removal of 6 bases from V and 3 bases from J, the junction contained 10 bases not matched to a gene. Germline loops: CDR1 MDHEN, CDR2 SYDVKM. The source material was glioma tissue, nonneoplastic brain tissue, or PBMCs (not recorded which). The TCR comes from a human donor with low-grade glioma or glioblastoma, undergoing nonglioma brain surgery, or in good health (not recorded which). The chain combines TRBV28 with TRBJ1-1; 7 bases agree with TRBD1. The CDR3, as DNA: TGTGCCAGCAGGCAGGGGGGGACTTCGGACACTGAAGCTTTCTTT. Protein: CASRQGGTSDTEAFF. Combining the CDR3 with reference TRBV28 and TRBJ1-1 gives the whole variable domain DVKVTQSSRYLVKRTGEKVFLECVQDMDHENMFWYRQDPGLGLRLIYFSYDVKMKEKGDIPEGYSVSREKKERFSLILESASTNQTSMYLCASRQGGTSDTEAFFGQGTRLTVV.